This T cell receptor beta chain was found in a study of blood T cell repertoires in COVID-19. Study-level background: Sites across the United States, Italy and Spain contributed samples from acute and convalescent COVID-19. PBMCs, B-cell-depleted T cells, or T cells provided the cDNA or gDNA that made up the material.

Under the authors' procedure: By means of reference gene primer amplification, nucleated cell counts were estimated. Clones were read by immunoSEQ multiplex PCR, and TCRdb kept only the in-frame ones, dropping some. Clone size and V and J calls were adopted from that table, with D and trimming inferred from the DNA. The sample lists 88,000 or so clones, around 75% occurring once. Unmatched junction bases numbered 7, after V lost 4 bases and J lost 6 bases. Per the germline V gene, CDR1 is KGHSH and CDR2 is LQKENI. The CDR3 is made up of 14 amino acids. The sample was peripheral blood. The J gene is TRBJ2-5, the V gene TRBV18; 8 positions match TRBD1. This TCR was sampled from a human donor in a cohort sampled during active COVID-19. The CDR3 loop reads CASSQATGAQTQYF. The CDR3 DNA is TGTGCCAGCTCACAAGCGACAGGGGCTCAGACCCAGTACTTC.